The sequence of this T cell receptor (beta chain) was determined in a study of T-cell memory formation after mild COVID-19 listed by TCRdb under 2021. The study in broad terms: TCR sequence clusters from the two donors were largely donor specific. Two young, previously healthy adult volunteers made up the cohort, one male and one female. Longitudinal TCRalpha and TCRbeta repertoire sequencing tracked T-cell clones expanding and contracting after mild COVID-19 in two donors.

The CDR3, from cysteine to phenylalanine, totals 15 residues. Here the CDR3 DNA is all that survives: 45 bases in frame from base 1. V is pared back by 5 bases and J by 3 bases, with 12 bases lying between the germline termini. For CDR1 and CDR2, the germline V gene lists SGDLS and YYNGEE. Ficoll-Paque density gradient centrifugation was the method used to isolate PBMCs. As regards this clonotype: This clone's antigen is unknown. Per-nucleotide qualities are absent, and no much larger clonotype sits a single base away.

What the authors observed across the whole study: Some responding clones were detected in pre-infection memory, suggesting pre-existing cross-reactive memory T cells joined the SARS-CoV-2 response. Contracting CD4+ clones appeared mostly in the CM and EM memory subsets, whereas CD8+ clones were enriched in EMRA. From day 15 to 85, contracting clones showed balanced CD4/CD8 phenotypes, whereas a second wave of clones that expanded from day 15 to 37 leaned towards CD4+. SARS-CoV-2 specificity of the second-wave clones peaking on day 37 was not confirmed. The study included only a couple of mild cases, and larger cohorts that include severe cases with pre-infection samples were judged to be necessary.

Sequencer: Illumina NovaSeq 6000. TCRalpha and TCRbeta cDNA libraries were built by 5'RACE with constant-segment primers, adding sample barcodes and unique molecular identifiers. RNA was extracted from every sample with Trizol reagent. Amplification of the libraries took two PCR steps, and the second step added a second sample barcode plus Illumina TruSeq adapters. Sequencing of libraries was performed on an Illumina NovaSeq with 2 x 150 bp paired-end reads. The authors processed their data as follows. Reads were demultiplexed and collapsed into UMI-guided consensus sequences with migec v1.2.7. With mixcr v2.1.11, UMI consensuses were aligned to TRA and TRB V and J templates and assembled into clonotypes. Clonotypes were classified as expanded or contracted when called significant by both edgeR and NoisET, with noise models trained on biological replicates. For edgeR calls, the thresholds were a false discovery rate-adjusted p below 0.01 and a log2 fold-change of 1. As an exploratory analysis of dynamics, PCA with hierarchical clustering was applied to max-normalized trajectories of the 1000 most abundant clonotypes. Each responding clone was given a CD4 or CD8 phenotype based on the CD4+ and CD8+ repertoires, which had been sequenced separately. TCRdb took the public reads, trimmed them with fastp at Q25, ran MiXCR for clone calling and kept in-frame beta chains. Each entry is one CDR3 protein sequence, shown with its most common DNA and genes. For this entry, the V and J calls and clone size follow TCRdb and not the study's own pipeline. For this sample the table gives a few hundred thousand distinct CDR3 sequences, of which under 30% were detected only once. The ten largest clones take up about 13% of the sample.

Sequencing was carried out using PBMCs or a T cell subset sorted from them (not recorded which). The receptor chain draws on TRBV9 and TRBJ2-6; the D gene is unclear. This sequence originates from an adult woman who had mild COVID-19 (a few samples of this study predate the infection). The sample titles of this study are shuffled in the database, so cell type and time point are left out; the donor was told from shared clones. The encoded CDR3 is CASSGKGNGANVLTF. The bases are TGTGCCAGCAGTGGGAAGGGTAATGGGGCCAACGTCCTGACTTTC.